This section outlines one T cell receptor beta chain sequence together with its context. What it binds is not known. Libraries were prepared by immunoSEQ multiplex PCR; TCRdb keeps only in-frame clonotypes and omits some of them. This sample has about a million clones, with roughly 80% found just once. This record comes from a study of shared clonotypes between healthy human individuals. Whole-study context: Aged 18 to 49, the donors were two women and a few men. Study conclusions and caveats: Rarefaction revealed incomplete sorted-subset sequencing despite large depth.

Sequenced: memory CD4+ T cells sorted from blood. Documented subset: CD45RA-negative fraction. The TCR comes from a young man in good health.

The CDR3 nucleotides read TGTGCCAGCAGCTTGCGGTTGGAGGTCTATGGCTACACCTTC. This encodes CASSLRLEVYGYTF. The chain recombines TRBV5-5 with TRBJ1-2, with D hard to call. Germline V CDR1 and CDR2: SGHKS, YYEKEE (reference sequence). CDR3 length equals 14 residues. The V end lost 1 base, the J end lost 4 bases, and 11 bases lay between the germline ends.